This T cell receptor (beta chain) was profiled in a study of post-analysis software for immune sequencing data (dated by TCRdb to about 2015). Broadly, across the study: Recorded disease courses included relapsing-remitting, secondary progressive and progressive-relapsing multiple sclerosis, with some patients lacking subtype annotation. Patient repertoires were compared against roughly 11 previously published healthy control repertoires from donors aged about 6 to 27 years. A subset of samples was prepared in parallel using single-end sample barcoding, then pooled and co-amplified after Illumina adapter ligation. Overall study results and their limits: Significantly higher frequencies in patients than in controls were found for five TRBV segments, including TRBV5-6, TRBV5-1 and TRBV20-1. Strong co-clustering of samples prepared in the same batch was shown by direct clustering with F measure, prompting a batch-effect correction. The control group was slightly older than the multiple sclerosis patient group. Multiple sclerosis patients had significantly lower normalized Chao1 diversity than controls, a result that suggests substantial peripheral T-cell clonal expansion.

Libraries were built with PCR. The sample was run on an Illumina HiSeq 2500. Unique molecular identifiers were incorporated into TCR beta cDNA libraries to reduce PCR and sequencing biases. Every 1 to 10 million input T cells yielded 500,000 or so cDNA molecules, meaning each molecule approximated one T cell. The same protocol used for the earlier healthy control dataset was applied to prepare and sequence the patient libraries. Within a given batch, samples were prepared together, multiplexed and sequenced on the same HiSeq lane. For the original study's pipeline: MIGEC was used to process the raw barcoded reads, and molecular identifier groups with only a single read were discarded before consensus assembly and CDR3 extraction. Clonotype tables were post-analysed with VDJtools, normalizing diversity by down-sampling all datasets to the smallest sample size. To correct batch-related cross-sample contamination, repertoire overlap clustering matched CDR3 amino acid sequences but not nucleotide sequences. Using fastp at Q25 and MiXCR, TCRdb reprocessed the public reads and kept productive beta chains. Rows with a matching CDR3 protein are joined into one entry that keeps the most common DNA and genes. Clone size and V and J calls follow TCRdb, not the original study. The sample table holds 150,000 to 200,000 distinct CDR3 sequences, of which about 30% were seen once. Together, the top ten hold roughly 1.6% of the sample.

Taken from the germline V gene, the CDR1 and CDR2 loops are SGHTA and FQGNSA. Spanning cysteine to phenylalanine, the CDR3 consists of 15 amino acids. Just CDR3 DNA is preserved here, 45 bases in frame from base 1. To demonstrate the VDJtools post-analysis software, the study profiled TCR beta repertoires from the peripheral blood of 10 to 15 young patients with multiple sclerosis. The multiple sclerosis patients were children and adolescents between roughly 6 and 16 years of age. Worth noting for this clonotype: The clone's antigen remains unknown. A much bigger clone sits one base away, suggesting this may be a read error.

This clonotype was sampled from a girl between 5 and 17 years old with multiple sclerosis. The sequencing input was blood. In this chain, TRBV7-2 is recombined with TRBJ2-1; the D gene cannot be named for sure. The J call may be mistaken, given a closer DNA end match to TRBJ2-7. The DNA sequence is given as TGTGCCAGCAGCATCGGCGTCTCCTCCTACAATGAGCAGTACTTC. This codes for CASSIGVSSYNEQYF.